Included here is one T cell receptor (beta chain) sequence, with context. Clones were sequenced by immunoSEQ multiplex PCR, and TCRdb holds only the in-frame ones, with some missing. The profile covers hundreds of thousands of clones, with roughly 83% appearing a single time and approximately 6% taken by the ten largest. The data are from a study of blood T cell repertoires in COVID-19. This CDR3 contains 14 residues. Germline CDR1 is KGHSH and CDR2 is LQKENI. The V end lost 2 bases, the J end lost 5 bases, and 9 bases lay between the germline ends. The V call is TRBV18, the J call TRBJ1-4, with no clear D. Sequences were obtained from peripheral blood. The origin of this receptor is a woman of 80 years or more with COVID-19, enrolled during active disease. CDR3 nucleotide sequence: TGTGCCAGCTCACCAAGTACACAGAATGAAAAACTGTTTTTT. Translation gives CASSPSTQNEKLFF.